The following is a T cell receptor beta chain sequence with its context. What it binds is not known. These data are taken from a study of CD4+ T cells in melanoma. Study-wide results and caveats: Diverse differentiation states were reported for melanoma neoantigen-specific CD4+ T cells. A reported correlation linked neoantigen-specific CD4+ T cells to CD8+, macrophage and B cell function.

Assay: immunoSEQ multiplex PCR; the TCRdb copy retains only in-frame clones and omits some. There are over 15,000 clones in the sample; 65% to 85% occur only once, and approximately 5.1% lies in the top ten. Sequenced material: cells from a culture (not recorded whether cultured in vitro). This TCR was sampled from a human donor with melanoma.

CDR3 protein: CASIKSRDRYYEQYF. The CDR3 DNA reads TGTGCCAGCATCAAGTCACGGGACAGATACTACGAGCAGTACTTC. The rearrangement links TRBV6-1 to TRBJ2-7; 7 nucleotides match TRBD1. Trimming at V came to 7 bases and at J to 3 bases, leaving 12 bases not matched to a gene. CDR1 and CDR2 from the germline V gene are MNHNS and SASEGT. This CDR3 spans 15 amino acids.